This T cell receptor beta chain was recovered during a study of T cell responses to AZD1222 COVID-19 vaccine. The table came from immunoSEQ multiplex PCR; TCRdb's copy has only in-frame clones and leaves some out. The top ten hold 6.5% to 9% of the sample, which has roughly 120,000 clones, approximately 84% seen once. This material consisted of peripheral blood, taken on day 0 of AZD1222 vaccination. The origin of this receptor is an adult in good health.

DNA of the CDR3: TGTGCCACCAGTGAATGGACAGGGATCACAGATACGCAGTATTTT. Residues: CATSEWTGITDTQYF. The V and J genes are TRBV24-1 and TRBJ2-3; 8 bases align to TRBD1. Per the germline V gene, CDR1 is KGHDR and CDR2 is SFDVKD. CDR3 size: 15 residues. Losses at the gene ends were 4 bases for V and 2 bases for J; bases not matched to a gene: 4.